This T cell receptor (beta chain) was identified in a study of T cell repertoires in cytomegalovirus infection (dated by TCRdb to between 2018 and 2021). As for the study more broadly: Because public TCR beta signatures pointed to carriage of CMV infection together with the matching HLA type, the HLA type of each donor mattered for the analysis. What the authors observed across the whole study: Cumulative frequency of public TCR beta family members discriminated carriers of CMV infection plus the relevant HLA type in this cohort and an independent roughly 330-donor cohort. The ex vivo response was dominated by HLA-C-restricted CMV-specific TCR beta clonotypes, which also provided the single most frequent clonotype in two of eight donors.

The instrument was an Illumina HiSeq 1500. TCRdb handled the public reads itself, with Q25 trimming in fastp and clone calling in MiXCR, and kept productive beta chains. Each CDR3 protein gets just one entry, which takes the most common genes and DNA from the rows behind it. For this sample the table gives under 50,000 distinct CDR3 sequences, of which about 20% were detected only once. Together, the top ten hold about 18% of the sample. Of note for this clonotype: Its recognized antigen is unknown. Within one base of it there is no much larger clone, and no base qualities were kept.

From cysteine to phenylalanine, the CDR3 is 13 amino acids long. The DNA shown is the 39-base CDR3, in frame from base 1. V and J lose 6 bases and 0 bases, and a span of 5 bases separates them. The sequence was collected from a human donor in good health (CMV status not recorded). Some clones in this sample may be carry-over from other donors' samples. The specimen sequenced was PBMCs, sequenced either directly or after in vitro stimulation (not recorded which). The rearranged segments are TRBV12-3 or TRBV12-4 and TRBJ2-2; the D gene could be TRBD1 or TRBD2, each one agreeing over 5 bases. In nucleotides, the sequence is TGTGCCAGCAGGGGGGCGAACACCGGGGAGCTGTTTTTT. It codes for CASRGANTGELFF.